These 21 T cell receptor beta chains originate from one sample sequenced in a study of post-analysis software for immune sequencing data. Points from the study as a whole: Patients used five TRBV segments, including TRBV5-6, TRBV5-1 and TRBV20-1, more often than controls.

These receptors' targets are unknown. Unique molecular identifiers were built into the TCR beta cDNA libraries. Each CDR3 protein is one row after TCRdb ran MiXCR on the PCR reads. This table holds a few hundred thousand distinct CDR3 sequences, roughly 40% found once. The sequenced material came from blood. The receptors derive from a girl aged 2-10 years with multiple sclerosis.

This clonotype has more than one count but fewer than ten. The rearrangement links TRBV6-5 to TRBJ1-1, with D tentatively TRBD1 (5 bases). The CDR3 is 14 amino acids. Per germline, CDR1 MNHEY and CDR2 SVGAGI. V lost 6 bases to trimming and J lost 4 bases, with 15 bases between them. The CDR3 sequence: CASSSNRFATEAFF. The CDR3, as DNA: TGTGCCAGCAGCTCCAACAGGTTTGCCACTGAAGCTTTCTTT.

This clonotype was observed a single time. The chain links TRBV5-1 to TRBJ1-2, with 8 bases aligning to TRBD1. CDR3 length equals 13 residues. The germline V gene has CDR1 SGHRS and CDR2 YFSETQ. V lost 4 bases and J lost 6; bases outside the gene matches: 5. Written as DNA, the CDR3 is TGCGCCAGCAGCCCGGACAGGGTGGATGGCTACACCTTC. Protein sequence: CASSPDRVDGYTF.

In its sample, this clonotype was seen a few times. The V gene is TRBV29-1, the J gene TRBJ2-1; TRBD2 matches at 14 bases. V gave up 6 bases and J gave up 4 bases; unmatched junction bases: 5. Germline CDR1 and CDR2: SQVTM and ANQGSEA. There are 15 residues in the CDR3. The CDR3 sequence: CSVGGLAGAYNEQFF. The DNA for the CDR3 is TGCAGCGTGGGGGGACTAGCGGGGGCGTACAATGAGCAGTTCTTC.

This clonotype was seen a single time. CDR3 in DNA: TGCAGCGTTGAAGACTGGGCGGCGAATGAGCAGTTCTTC. Its protein product is CSVEDWAANEQFF. The chain links TRBV29-1 to TRBJ2-1; D uncertain. The CDR3 covers 13 residues. The germline CDR1 and CDR2 sequences are SQVTM and ANQGSEA. Trimming took off 0 bases at V and 7 bases at J, with 10 bases between the two ends.

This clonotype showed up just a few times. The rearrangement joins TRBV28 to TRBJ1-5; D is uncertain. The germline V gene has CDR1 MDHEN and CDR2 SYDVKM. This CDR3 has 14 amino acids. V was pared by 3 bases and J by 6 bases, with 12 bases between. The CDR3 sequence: CASSFGRRTQPQHF. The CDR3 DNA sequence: TGTGCCAGCAGTTTTGGCAGGAGGACTCAGCCCCAGCATTTT.

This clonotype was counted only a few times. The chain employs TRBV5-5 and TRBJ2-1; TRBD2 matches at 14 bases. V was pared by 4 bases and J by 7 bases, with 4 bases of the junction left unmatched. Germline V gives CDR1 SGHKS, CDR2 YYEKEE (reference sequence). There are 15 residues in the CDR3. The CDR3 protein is CASSVTSGGANEQFF. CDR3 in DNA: TGTGCCAGCAGCGTGACTAGCGGGGGGGCGAATGAGCAGTTCTTC.

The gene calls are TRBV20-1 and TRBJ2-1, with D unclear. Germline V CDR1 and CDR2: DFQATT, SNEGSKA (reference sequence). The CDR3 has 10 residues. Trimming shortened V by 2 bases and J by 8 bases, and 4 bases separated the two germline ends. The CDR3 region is CSARFHEQFF. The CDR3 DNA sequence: TGCAGTGCTAGATTCCATGAGCAGTTCTTC.

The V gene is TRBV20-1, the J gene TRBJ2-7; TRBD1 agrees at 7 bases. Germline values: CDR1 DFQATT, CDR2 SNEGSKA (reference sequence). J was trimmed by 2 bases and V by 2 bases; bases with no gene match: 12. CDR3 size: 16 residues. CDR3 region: CSARPIDRGPPYEQYF. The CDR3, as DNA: TGCAGTGCTAGACCTATCGATAGGGGGCCTCCCTACGAGCAGTACTTC.

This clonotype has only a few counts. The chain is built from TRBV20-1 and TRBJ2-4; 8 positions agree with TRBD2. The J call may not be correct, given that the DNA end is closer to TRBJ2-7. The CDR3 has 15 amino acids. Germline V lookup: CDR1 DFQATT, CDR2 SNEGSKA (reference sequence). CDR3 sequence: CSAWTLGLEFHEQYF. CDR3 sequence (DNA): TGCAGTGCTTGGACTTTGGGACTAGAGTTCCACGAGCAGTACTTC.

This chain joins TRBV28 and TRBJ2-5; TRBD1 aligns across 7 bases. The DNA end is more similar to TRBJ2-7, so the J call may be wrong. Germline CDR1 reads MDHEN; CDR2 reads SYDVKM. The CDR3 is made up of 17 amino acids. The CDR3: CASSNPARRDRSYEQYF. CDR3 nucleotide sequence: TGTGCCAGCTCAAATCCCGCCCGCCGGGACAGAAGCTACGAGCAGTACTTC.

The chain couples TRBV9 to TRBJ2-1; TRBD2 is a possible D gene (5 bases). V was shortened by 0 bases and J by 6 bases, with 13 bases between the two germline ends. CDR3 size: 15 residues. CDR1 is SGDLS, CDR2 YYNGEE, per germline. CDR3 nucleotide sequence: TGTGCCAGCAGCGTAGCGGGGTCAAGGTCCAATGAGCAGTTCTTC. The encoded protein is CASSVAGSRSNEQFF.

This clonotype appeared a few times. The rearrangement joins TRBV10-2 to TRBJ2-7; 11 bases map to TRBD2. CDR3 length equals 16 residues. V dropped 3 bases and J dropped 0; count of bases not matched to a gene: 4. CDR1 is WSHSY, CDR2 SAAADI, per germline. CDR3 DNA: TGCGCCAGCAGTGATCGGACTAGCGGGCTCTCCTACGAGCAGTACTTC. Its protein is CASSDRTSGLSYEQYF.

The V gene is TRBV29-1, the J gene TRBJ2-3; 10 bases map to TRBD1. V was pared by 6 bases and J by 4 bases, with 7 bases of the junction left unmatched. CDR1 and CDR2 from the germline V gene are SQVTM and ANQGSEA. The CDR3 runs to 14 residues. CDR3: CSVSDRGLADTQYF. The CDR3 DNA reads TGCAGCGTATCTGACAGGGGGCTGGCAGATACGCAGTATTTT.

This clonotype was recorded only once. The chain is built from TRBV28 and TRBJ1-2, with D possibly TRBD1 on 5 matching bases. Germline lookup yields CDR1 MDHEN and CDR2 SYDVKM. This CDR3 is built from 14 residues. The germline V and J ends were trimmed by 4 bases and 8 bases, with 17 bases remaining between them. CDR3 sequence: CASSSTPGRWGYTF. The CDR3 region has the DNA TGTGCCAGCAGTTCTACCCCGGGACGTTGGGGCTACACCTTC.

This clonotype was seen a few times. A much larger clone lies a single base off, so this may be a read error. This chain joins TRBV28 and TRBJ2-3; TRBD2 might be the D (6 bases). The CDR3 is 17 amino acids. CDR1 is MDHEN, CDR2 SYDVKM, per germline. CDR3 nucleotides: TGTACCAGCAGTAACAATGGGGAGGTAAGGGCGGTGGATACGCAGTATTTT. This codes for CTSSNNGEVRAVDTQYF.

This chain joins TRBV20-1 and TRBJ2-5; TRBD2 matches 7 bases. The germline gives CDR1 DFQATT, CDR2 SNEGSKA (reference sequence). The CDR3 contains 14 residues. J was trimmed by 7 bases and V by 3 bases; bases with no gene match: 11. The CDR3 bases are TGCAGTGCTAGGGCGATGACGGGAGGTACGACCCAGTACTTC. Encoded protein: CSARAMTGGTTQYF.

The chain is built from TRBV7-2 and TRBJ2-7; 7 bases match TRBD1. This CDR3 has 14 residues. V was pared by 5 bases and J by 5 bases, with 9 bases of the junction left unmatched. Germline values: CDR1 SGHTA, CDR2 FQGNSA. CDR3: CASSRDRVRHEQYF. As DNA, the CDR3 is TGTGCCAGCAGCCGCGACAGGGTGAGGCACGAGCAGTACTTC.

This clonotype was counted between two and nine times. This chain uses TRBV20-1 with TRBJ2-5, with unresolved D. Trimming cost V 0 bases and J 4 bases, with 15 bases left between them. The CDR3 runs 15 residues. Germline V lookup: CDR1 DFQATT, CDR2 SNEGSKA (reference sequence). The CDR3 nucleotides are TGCAGTGCTAGAGACGAATACGGGTGGGGAGAGACCCAGTACTTC. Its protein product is CSARDEYGWGETQYF.

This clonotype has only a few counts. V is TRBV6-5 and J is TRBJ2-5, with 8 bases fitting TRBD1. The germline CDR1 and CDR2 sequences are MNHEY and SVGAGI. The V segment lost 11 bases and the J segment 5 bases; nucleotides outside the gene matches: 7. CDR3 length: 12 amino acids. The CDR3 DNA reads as TGTGCCTCAGGACAGGGAAGCGAGACCCAGTACTTC. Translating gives CASGQGSETQYF.

The CDR3 nucleotides read TGCAGCGTTGGTTGGGGACAGACGAACACTGAAGCTTTCTTT. Amino acids: CSVGWGQTNTEAFF. The chain joins TRBV29-1 to TRBJ1-1; TRBD1 agrees at 7 bases. This CDR3 is built from 14 residues. The J segment lost 1 base and the V segment lost 4 bases, leaving 6 bases of the junction unmatched. Germline V CDR1 and CDR2: SQVTM, ANQGSEA.

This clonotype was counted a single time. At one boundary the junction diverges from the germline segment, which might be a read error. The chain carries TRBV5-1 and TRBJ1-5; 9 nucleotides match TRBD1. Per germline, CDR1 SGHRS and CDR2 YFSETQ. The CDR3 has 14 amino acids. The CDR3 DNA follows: TGCGCCAGCAGCTTAGGACAGGGGCATCAGCCTCAGCATTTT. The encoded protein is CASSLGQGHQPQHF.